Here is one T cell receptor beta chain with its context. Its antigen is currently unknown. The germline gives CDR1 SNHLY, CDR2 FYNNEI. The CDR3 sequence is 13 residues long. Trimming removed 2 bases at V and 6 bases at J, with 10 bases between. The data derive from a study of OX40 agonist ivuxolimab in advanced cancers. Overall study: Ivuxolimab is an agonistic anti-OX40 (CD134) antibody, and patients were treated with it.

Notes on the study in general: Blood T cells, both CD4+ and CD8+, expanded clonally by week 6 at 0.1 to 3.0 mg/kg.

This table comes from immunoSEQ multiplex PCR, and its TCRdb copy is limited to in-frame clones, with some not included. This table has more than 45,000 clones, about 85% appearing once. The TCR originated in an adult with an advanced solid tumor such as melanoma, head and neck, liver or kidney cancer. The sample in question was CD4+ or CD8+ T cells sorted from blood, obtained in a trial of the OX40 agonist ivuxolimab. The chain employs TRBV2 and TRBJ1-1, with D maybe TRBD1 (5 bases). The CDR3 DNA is TGTGCCAGCAGTGAATGGGGCTTGGCTGAAGCTTTCTTT. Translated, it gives CASSEWGLAEAFF.